A single sample is the source of the 5 T cell receptor beta chains below, sequenced in a study of T cell responses to AZD1222 COVID-19 vaccine. Clones were read by immunoSEQ multiplex PCR, and TCRdb kept only the in-frame ones, dropping some. The data contain about 93,000 clones, around 92% of them singletons. The sequencing used peripheral blood, collected on day 0 of MenACWY control vaccination. These receptors originate from an adult in good health.

The chain combines TRBV19 with TRBJ1-1, with 7 bases matching TRBD1. This CDR3 comprises 14 residues. J lost 5 bases, V lost 3 bases, and 6 bases had no gene match. CDR1 is LNHDA and CDR2 is SQIVND in the germline V gene (reference sequence). In DNA form, the CDR3 reads TGTGCCAGTAGTATTGGAGGGGGCTGGACTGAAGCTTTCTTT. Translation gives CASSIGGGWTEAFF.

The V call is TRBV19, the J call TRBJ1-2, with D maybe TRBD1 (5 bases). This CDR3 region has 13 residues. V lost 3 bases and J 8 bases, leaving 13 bases between the germline ends. Germline CDR1 is LNHDA and CDR2 is SQIVND (reference sequence). CDR3 sequence reads: CASSISQGGGYTF. The DNA for the CDR3 is TGTGCCAGTAGTATTAGTCAGGGCGGAGGCTACACCTTC.

CDR3 region: CASSPQGQGHGNTIYF. The CDR3 DNA reads TGCGCCAGCAGCCCACAGGGACAGGGACATGGAAACACCATATATTTT. This sequence joins TRBV5-1 and TRBJ1-3, with 9 bases identical to TRBD1. This CDR3 has 16 residues. Germline loops: CDR1 SGHRS, CDR2 YFSETQ. Losses at the gene ends were 4 bases for V and 3 bases for J; bases not matched to a gene: 8.

The chain couples TRBV7-2 to TRBJ1-6, with unresolved D. V lost 0 bases to trimming and J lost 5 bases, with 11 bases between them. The CDR3 has 16 amino acids. Germline V lookup: CDR1 SGHTA, CDR2 FQGNSA. This chain's CDR3 is CASSLAGHQNNSPLHF. The CDR3 DNA reads TGTGCCAGCAGCTTAGCCGGGCACCAAAATAATTCACCCCTCCACTTT.

The rearrangement links TRBV2 to TRBJ1-6, with 9 bases identical to TRBD1. Germline lookup yields CDR1 SNHLY and CDR2 FYNNEI. With 3 bases clipped from V and 6 bases from J, the junction kept 6 bases outside the gene matches. This CDR3 has 16 amino acids. The CDR3 sequence: CASSETRQGVNSPLHF. CDR3 nucleotide sequence: TGTGCCAGCAGTGAGACTCGACAGGGGGTTAATTCACCCCTCCACTTT.